This T cell receptor beta chain was recorded in a study of post-analysis software for immune sequencing data. Study-level points and caveats: In patients, about 5 TRBV segments were more frequent than in controls, with TRBV5-6, TRBV5-1 and TRBV20-1 among them.

CDR1 SQVTM and CDR2 ANQGSEA come from the germline V gene. The CDR3 has 13 residues. Trimming cost V 5 bases and J 4 bases; bases outside gene matches: 8. Unique-molecular-identifier-tagged TCR beta cDNA libraries were used. A single record per CDR3 protein comes from TCRdb applying MiXCR to the PCR reads. The table shows approximately 770,000 distinct CDR3 sequences, with around 46% occurring only once. This clonotype was seen a handful of times. Its antigen is unknown. Sequencing was done on a sample of blood. The receptor comes from a girl between 10 and 17 years old with multiple sclerosis. This rearrangement joins TRBV29-1 to TRBJ2-7; 7 bases map to TRBD1. In DNA form, the CDR3 reads TGCAGCGTTTCCGACAGGGTGGGATACGAGCAGTACTTC. Translated, it gives CSVSDRVGYEQYF.